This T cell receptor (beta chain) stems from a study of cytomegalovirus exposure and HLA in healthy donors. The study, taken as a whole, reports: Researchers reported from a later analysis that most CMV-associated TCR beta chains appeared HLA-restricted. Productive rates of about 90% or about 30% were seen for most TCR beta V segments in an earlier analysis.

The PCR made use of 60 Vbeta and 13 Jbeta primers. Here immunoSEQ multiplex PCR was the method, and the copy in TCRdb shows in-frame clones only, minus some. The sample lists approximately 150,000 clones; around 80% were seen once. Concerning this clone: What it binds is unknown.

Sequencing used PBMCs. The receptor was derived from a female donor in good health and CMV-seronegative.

The CDR3 loop reads CASSPGAWGDQPQHF. CDR3 DNA: TGTGCCAGCTCACCGGGAGCCTGGGGGGATCAGCCCCAGCATTTT. The V gene is TRBV18, the J gene TRBJ1-5; D perhaps matches TRBD1 (5 bases). The CDR3 has 15 residues. The V gene lost 3 bases and the J gene lost 5 bases, with 14 bases spanning the gap. Germline CDR1 and CDR2: KGHSH and LQKENI.